Below, 10 T cell receptor beta chains from the same sample are listed, as sequenced in a study of beta chain features in type 1 diabetes. The authors reverse transcribed all of the isolated RNA, so sequencing captured expressed TCRB transcripts. This table comes from immunoSEQ multiplex PCR, and its TCRdb copy is limited to in-frame clones, with some not included. The sample comprises some 900,000 clones, around a sixth of which are singletons, and around 0.02% rests with the top ten. Material: naive CD4+ T cells from blood. Source of these receptors: a woman aged 18-29 years in good health.

This clone was counted a few times. This chain connects TRBV19 to TRBJ2-7; a possible D gene is TRBD1 (5 bases). The ends were cut back, 5 bases at V and 0 bases at J, with 14 bases in the middle. CDR1 and CDR2 (germline): LNHDA, SQIVND (reference sequence). The CDR3 has 15 residues. The CDR3 coding sequence is TGTGCCAGTAGTCTCCAGGGCTACAGCTCCTACGAGCAGTACTTC. Amino acid sequence: CASSLQGYSSYEQYF.

The rearrangement links TRBV10-3 to TRBJ2-1; TRBD2 might be the D (5 bases). Germline CDR1 reads ENHRY; CDR2 reads SYGVKD. The CDR3 covers 14 residues. Trimming took 0 bases from V and 5 from J, leaving 8 bases between them. CDR3: CAISESGVDNEQFF. CDR3 coding DNA: TGTGCCATCAGTGAGTCCGGGGTTGACAATGAGCAGTTCTTC.

The chain carries TRBV6-6 and TRBJ2-7; D uncertain. The CDR3 is made up of 11 amino acids. Trimming cost V 2 bases and J 4 bases, with 3 bases left between them. CDR1 is MNHNY and CDR2 is SVGAGI in the germline V gene (reference sequence). The CDR3 sequence is CASSYAYEQYF. The CDR3, as DNA: TGTGCCAGCAGTTACGCTTACGAGCAGTACTTC.

Points on this clone: Other DNA variants within this sample encode the same CDR3. The V and J genes are TRBV20-1 and TRBJ2-1; D call uncertain. The CDR3 length is 11 residues. Germline-derived CDR1 and CDR2 are DFQATT and SNEGSKA (reference sequence). The V end lost 5 bases, the J end lost 3 bases, and 5 bases lay between the germline ends. The CDR3 reads CSAGDYNEQFF. The CDR3 DNA sequence: TGCAGTGCTGGGGACTACAATGAGCAGTTCTTC.

This clone came up a few times. The chain uses TRBV9 and TRBJ1-2; D gene unclear. CDR1 and CDR2 (germline): SGDLS, YYNGEE. The CDR3 runs 13 residues. V was cut by 7 bases and J by 0 bases, with 10 bases left in between. The CDR3 is CASSAGANYGYTF. Written as DNA, the CDR3 is TGTGCCAGCTCGGCAGGAGCTAACTATGGCTACACCTTC.

This clone came up a few times. The chain uses TRBV10-3 and TRBJ2-5, with TRBD2 matching 9 bases. The V segment lost 3 bases and the J segment 4 bases; nucleotides outside the gene matches: 9. In germline, CDR1 is ENHRY, CDR2 SYGVKD. The CDR3 covers 16 residues. CDR3 sequence reads: CAISDSSGTGLETQYF. CDR3 DNA: TGTGCCATCAGTGACTCTAGCGGGACCGGACTAGAGACCCAGTACTTC.

The chain has TRBV7-2 and TRBJ2-7; a weak D match, TRBD2 (5 bases). V was shortened by 5 bases and J by 5 bases, with 16 bases between the two germline ends. The V gene's germline CDR1 is SGHTA and CDR2 FQGNSA. The CDR3 totals 14 residues. CDR3 DNA: TGTGCCAGCAGCCCTTTCACTAGTAACCACGAGCAGTACTTC. It is translated as CASSPFTSNHEQYF.

This clone turned up a few times. The V gene is TRBV5-1, the J gene TRBJ2-3, with D possibly TRBD2 on 5 matching bases. Germline V lookup: CDR1 SGHRS, CDR2 YFSETQ. Trimming took off 0 bases at V and 4 bases at J, with 12 bases between the two ends. The CDR3 has 15 amino acids. DNA of the CDR3: TGCGCCAGCAGCTTGGCGGCGGGCCTCGCAGATACGCAGTATTTT. This gives the protein CASSLAAGLADTQYF.

In this sample, this clone turned up a few times. The chain joins TRBV2 to TRBJ1-5; TRBD1 matches 10 bases. J gave up 6 bases and V 0 bases, and 5 bases lay outside the gene matches. Germline V gives CDR1 SNHLY, CDR2 FYNNEI. This CDR3 spans 16 amino acids. As DNA, the CDR3 is TGTGCCAGCAGTGAAGCCAGGGACAGGGGACGTCAGCCCCAGCATTTT. This codes for CASSEARDRGRQPQHF. The entire variable domain, with the rest obtained from reference TRBV2 and TRBJ1-5, is as follows: EPEVTQTPSHQVTQMGQEVILRCVPISNHLYFYWYRQILGQKVEFLVSFYNNEISEKSEIFDDQFSVERPDGSNFTLKIRSTKLEDSAMYFCASSEARDRGRQPQHFGDGTRLSIL.

The rearrangement links TRBV11-3 to TRBJ1-1; D not certain. In germline, CDR1 is SGHNT, CDR2 YENEEA. CDR3 length: 13 residues. Trimming took off 5 bases at V and 1 base at J, with 8 bases between the two ends. The CDR3 here is CASSAGENTEAFF. In DNA, the CDR3 is TGTGCCAGCAGCGCGGGAGAGAACACTGAAGCTTTCTTT.